This T cell receptor (beta chain) was recovered during a study of blood T cell repertoires in COVID-19. As for the study in general: Acute and convalescent COVID-19 specimens originated in the United States, Italy and Spain. Sources were T cells, B-cell-depleted T cells, or PBMCs; the material itself was cDNA or gDNA.

V was clipped by 9 bases and J by 6 bases; unmatched bases: 10. CDR1 and CDR2 (germline): MRHNA, SNTAGT. The CDR3 extends over 14 amino acids. Adults between about 18 and 89 years of age took part from under 25 US areas. How the authors handled the data: Amplified reference gene primers provided the basis for estimating nucleated cell counts. Sequencing was performed with immunoSEQ multiplex PCR; in TCRdb, only in-frame clones are kept and a portion is missing. V, J and clone size reflect that table, while D and trimming were determined from the DNA. Of over 200,000 clones listed, roughly nine tenths are singletons.

The chain combines TRBV6-4 with TRBJ2-2; 7 bases align to TRBD2. Material for sequencing was PBMCs or T cells enriched from blood (not recorded which). The clonotype comes from a man aged 25 to 40 who had recovered from COVID-19. The CDR3 DNA follows: TGTGCCAGTGCCGGGACTATCGACGCCGGGGAGCTGTTTTTT. It specifies CASAGTIDAGELFF.